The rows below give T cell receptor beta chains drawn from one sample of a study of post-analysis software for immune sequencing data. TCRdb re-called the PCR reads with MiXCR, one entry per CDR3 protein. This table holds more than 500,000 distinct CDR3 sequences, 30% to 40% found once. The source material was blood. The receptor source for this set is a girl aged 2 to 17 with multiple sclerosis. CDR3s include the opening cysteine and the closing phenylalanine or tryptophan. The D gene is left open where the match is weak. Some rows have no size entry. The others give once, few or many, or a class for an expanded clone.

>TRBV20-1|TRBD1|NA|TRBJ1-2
TGCAGTGCTAGAGATCCTCGGACAGGGGGTGGGTATGGCTACACCTTC
CSARDPRTGGGYGYTF
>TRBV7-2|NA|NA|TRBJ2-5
TGTGCCAGCAGCTTTCCAGGGAGAGGAAAGACCCAGTACTTC
CASSFPGRGKTQYF
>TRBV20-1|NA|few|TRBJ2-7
TGCAGTGCTACTAGGACCGGTTACGAGCAGTACTTC
CSATRTGYEQYF
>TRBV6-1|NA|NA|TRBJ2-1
TGTGCCAGCAGTGAAGAGTGGGGACCCACGAATGAGCAGTTCTTC
CASSEEWGPTNEQFF
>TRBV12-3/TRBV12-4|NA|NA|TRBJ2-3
TGTGCCAGCAGTTGGGGCTGGAGCACAGATACGCAGTATTTT
CASSWGWSTDTQYF
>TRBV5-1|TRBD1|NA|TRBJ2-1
TGCGCCGGCAGCTTGGTGACAGGGGTGTACAATGAGCAGTTCTTC
CAGSLVTGVYNEQFF
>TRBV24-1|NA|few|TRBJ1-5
TGTGCCACCAGTGATTATAGCAATCAGCCCCAGCATTTT
CATSDYSNQPQHF
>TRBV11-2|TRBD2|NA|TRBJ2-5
TGTGCCAGCAGCTCTAATCCCCTAGCGGGGGGGCGAGAAGAGACCCAGTACTTC
CASSSNPLAGGREETQYF
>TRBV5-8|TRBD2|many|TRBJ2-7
TGTGCCAGCAGCGAGGGGACTAGCGGGCCATCCTACGAGCAGTACTTC
CASSEGTSGPSYEQYF
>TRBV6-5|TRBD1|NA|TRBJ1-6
TGTGCCAGCAGTCCTAGACAGGGTGGTTATAATTCACCCCTCCACTTT
CASSPRQGGYNSPLHF
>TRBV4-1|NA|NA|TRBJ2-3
TGCGCCAGCAGCCAAGTACATATAGTTAGCACAGATACGCAGTATTTT
CASSQVHIVSTDTQYF
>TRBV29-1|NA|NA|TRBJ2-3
TGCAGCGTTGCGAGGGGAGGCACAGATACGCAGTATTTT
CSVARGGTDTQYF
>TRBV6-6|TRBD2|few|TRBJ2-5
TGTGCCAGCAGTTTCCTCGGGAGGGAGACCCAGTACTTC
CASSFLGRETQYF
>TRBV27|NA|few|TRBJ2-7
TGTGCCAGCGGGACCGCATACGAGCAGTACTTC
CASGTAYEQYF
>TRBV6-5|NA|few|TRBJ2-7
TGTGCCAGCACTCGGGGCCGCTCCTACGAGCAGTACTTC
CASTRGRSYEQYF
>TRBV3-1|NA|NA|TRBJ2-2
TGTGCCAGCAGCAGGCAGGGGGGCCGAAACACCGGGGAGCTGTTTTTT
CASSRQGGRNTGELFF
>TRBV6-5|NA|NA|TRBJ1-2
TGTGCCGGCAGTTACGAGGAGGGGAACTATGGCTACACCTTC
CAGSYEEGNYGYTF
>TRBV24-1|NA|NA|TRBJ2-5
TGTGCCACCAGTGACCCGGGGACGGAGTACCAAGAGACCCAGTACTTC
CATSDPGTEYQETQYF
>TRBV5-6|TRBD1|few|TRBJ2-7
TGTGCCAGCAGCACAACGGGACAGGAGCAGTACTTC
CASSTTGQEQYF
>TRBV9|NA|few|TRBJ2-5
TGTGCCAGCAGCGGAGTGAGGACGACGGAGACCCAGTACTTC
CASSGVRTTETQYF
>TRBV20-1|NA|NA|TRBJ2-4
TGCAGTGCTAGGGGCGGGGGCGATGCCAAAAACATTCAGTACTTC
CSARGGGDAKNIQYF
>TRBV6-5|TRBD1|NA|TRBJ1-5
TGTGCCAGCAGCGACAGGGGGGTCAATCAGCCCCAGCATTTT
CASSDRGVNQPQHF
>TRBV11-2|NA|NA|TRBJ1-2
TGTGCCAGCAGCCTTCGACAGGATACTAACTATGGCTACACCTTC
CASSLRQDTNYGYTF
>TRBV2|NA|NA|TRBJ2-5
TGTGCCAGCAGTCGGGACTCCCCGTACTTC
CASSRDSPYF
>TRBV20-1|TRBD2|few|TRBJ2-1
TGCAGTGCTAGTTCAGCGGGGGTGAACTCCTACAATGAGCAGTTCTTC
CSASSAGVNSYNEQFF
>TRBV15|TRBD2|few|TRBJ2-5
TGTGCCACCAGCAGAGTGGGCGGGGGCCAAGAGACCCAGTACTTC
CATSRVGGGQETQYF
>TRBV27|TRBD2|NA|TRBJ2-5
TGTGCCAGCAGGGCTAGCGGGGGAATCGGGTTGGAGACCCAGTACTTC
CASRASGGIGLETQYF
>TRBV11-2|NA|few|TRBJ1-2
TGTGCCAGCAGCTCCGCAGATGGCTACACCTTC
CASSSADGYTF
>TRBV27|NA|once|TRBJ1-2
TGTGCCAGCAGCCGACTGAACGCAGGGAGGGGAAACTATGGCTACACCTTC
CASSRLNAGRGNYGYTF
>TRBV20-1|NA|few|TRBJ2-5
TGCAGTGCTAGAGATCCTGGGGGCGGGGAGACCCAGTACTTC
CSARDPGGGETQYF
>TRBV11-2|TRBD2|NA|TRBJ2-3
TGTGCCATCTCTAGCGGGGGGCCTTCTAGCACAGATACGCAGTATTTT
CAISSGGPSSTDTQYF
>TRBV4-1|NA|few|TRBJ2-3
TGCGCCAGCAGCCAATCGGGTGCAGATACGCAGTATTTT
CASSQSGADTQYF
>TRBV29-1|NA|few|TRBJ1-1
TGCAGCGTTGTGAGACAGTCTAATGAAGCTTTCTTT
CSVVRQSNEAFF
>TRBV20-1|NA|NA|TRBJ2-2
TGCAGTGCTAGAGGACACAAAACGAACACCGGGGAGCTGTTTTTT
CSARGHKTNTGELFF
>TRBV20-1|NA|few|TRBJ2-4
TGCAGTGCTATGGACGCCATTCAGTACTTC
CSAMDAIQYF
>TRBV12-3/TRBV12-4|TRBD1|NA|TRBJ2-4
TGTGCCAGCAGTTTGACAGGGGGGCCAAACATTCAGTACTTC
CASSLTGGPNIQYF
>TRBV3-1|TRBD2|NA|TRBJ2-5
TGTGCCAGCAGCCGACCTAGCGGGGCAGAGACCCAGTACTTC
CASSRPSGAETQYF
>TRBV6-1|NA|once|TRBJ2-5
TGTGCCAGCAGTGAATTTTGGGGAACAAGGACCACGTACTTC
CASSEFWGTRTTYF
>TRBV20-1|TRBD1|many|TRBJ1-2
TGCAGTGCCAGAGACAGGGGTTGGGGCTACACCTTC
CSARDRGWGYTF
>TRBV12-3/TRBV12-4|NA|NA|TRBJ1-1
TGTGCCAGCACCTTAGTAGGGGAAAACACTGAAGCTTTCTTT
CASTLVGENTEAFF
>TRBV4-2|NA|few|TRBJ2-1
TGTGCCAGCAGCCATACGCGGAATGAGCAGTTCTTC
CASSHTRNEQFF
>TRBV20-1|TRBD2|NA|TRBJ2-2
TGCAGTGCTCCGGAGAGCGGTAGCGGGGGACTGAACACCGGGGAGCTGTTTTTT
CSAPESGSGGLNTGELFF
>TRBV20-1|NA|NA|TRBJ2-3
TGCAGTGCTACTAGCGCCACAGATACGCAGTATTTT
CSATSATDTQYF